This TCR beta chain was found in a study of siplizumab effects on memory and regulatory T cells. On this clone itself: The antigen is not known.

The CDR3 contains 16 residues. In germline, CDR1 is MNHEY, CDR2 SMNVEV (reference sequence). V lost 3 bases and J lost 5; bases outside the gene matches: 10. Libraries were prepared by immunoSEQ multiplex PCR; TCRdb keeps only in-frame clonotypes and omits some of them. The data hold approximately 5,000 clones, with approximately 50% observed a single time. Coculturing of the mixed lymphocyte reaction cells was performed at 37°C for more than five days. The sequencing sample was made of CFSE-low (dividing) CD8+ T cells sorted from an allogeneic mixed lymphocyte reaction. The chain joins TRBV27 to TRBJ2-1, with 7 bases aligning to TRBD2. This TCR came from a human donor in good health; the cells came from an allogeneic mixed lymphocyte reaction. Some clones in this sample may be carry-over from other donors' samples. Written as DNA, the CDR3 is TGTGCCAGCAGTTTCTGGGCGGGAGATCCCCACAATGAGCAGTTCTTC. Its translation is CASSFWAGDPHNEQFF.